The sequence of this T cell receptor (beta chain) was determined in a study of OX40 agonist ivuxolimab in advanced cancers. The V gene's germline CDR1 is LNHDA and CDR2 SQIVND (reference sequence). The ends were cut back, 3 bases at V and 4 bases at J, with 10 bases in the middle. The CDR3 contains 14 residues. This clone was observed a handful of times. Its matching antigen is unknown. With autoimmune disease history or systemic immunosuppression, patients were excluded. Sampled blood was obtained at baseline, cycle 4 day 1, and cycle 7 day 1. TCRdb's table, derived via immunoSEQ multiplex PCR, lists solely in-frame clones and lacks some. The table records around 30,000 clones, less than 90% of them present only once. The study, taken as a whole, reports: Which antigen the expanded peripheral T cells recognized is unknown.

The receptor's source is an adult with an advanced solid tumor such as melanoma, head and neck, liver or kidney cancer. The V call is TRBV19, the J call TRBJ1-5; a possible D gene is TRBD1 (5 bases). The sequenced sample was CD4+ or CD8+ T cells sorted from blood, obtained in a trial of the OX40 agonist ivuxolimab. CDR3 bases: TGTGCCAGTAGTATCGGGACGGCAAATCAGCCCCAGCATTTT. Translation: CASSIGTANQPQHF.